The 32 T cell receptor beta chains given below trace back to one sample, sequenced in a study of monozygotic twins with inflammatory bowel disease. From the 5' RACE reads, TCRdb lists one entry per CDR3 protein and no DNA. The table lists roughly 320,000 distinct CDR3 sequences. The sequenced sample was blood. These receptors were taken from a human donor with ulcerative colitis or Crohn's disease, or a healthy co-twin of an affected twin (not recorded which).

The CDR3 spells CSANRGGYGYTF. The chain combines TRBV20-1 with TRBJ1-2; checking the TCRdb D call of TRBD1 is not possible without DNA. CDR1 DFQATT and CDR2 SNEGSKA come from the germline V gene (reference sequence). The CDR3 has 12 amino acids.

The chain uses TRBV24-1 and TRBJ2-7; lacking DNA, the TRBD1 call made by TCRdb goes unchecked. The CDR3 totals 11 residues. Germline CDR1 KGHDR, CDR2 SFDVKD. Here the CDR3 reads CAFGHSYEQYF.

The rearrangement uses TRBV18 and TRBJ1-1. Germline values: CDR1 KGHSH, CDR2 LQKENI. The CDR3 contains 14 residues. The CDR3 here is CASSHNSQNTEAFF.

This CDR3 is CSALPGGQRVYEQYF. This rearrangement joins TRBV20-1 to TRBJ2-7; the D call from TCRdb, TRBD1, cannot be confirmed without DNA. Per germline, CDR1 DFQATT and CDR2 SNEGSKA (reference sequence). This CDR3 has 15 residues.

This sequence joins TRBV3-1 and TRBJ2-1; there is no DNA to check the TCRdb D call of TRBD2. Germline V gene data show CDR1 as LGHDT and CDR2 as YNNKEL (reference sequence). This CDR3 has 15 amino acids. The CDR3 loop is CASSQGLAGGGEQFF.

V usage is TRBV7-3 and J usage is TRBJ1-1; TCRdb returns TRBD1, unconfirmable since there is no DNA. The CDR3 has 13 residues. Germline V gene sequence: CDR1 SGHTA, CDR2 FQGTGA. CDR3 loop: CASSDYRGSEAFF.

The V gene is TRBV5-1, the J gene TRBJ2-7; TCRdb designates TRBD2, a call that cannot be tested without DNA. This CDR3 is built from 15 residues. Germline lookup yields CDR1 SGHRS and CDR2 YFSETQ. The CDR3 sequence is CASSLSAGGSYEQYF. The complete variable domain, with remaining parts taken from reference TRBV5-1 and TRBJ2-7, reads KAGVTQTPRYLIKTRGQQVTLSCSPISGHRSVSWYQQTPGQGLQFLFEYFSETQRNKGNFPGRFSGRQFSNSRSEMNVSTLELGDSALYLCASSLSAGGSYEQYFGPGTRLTVT.

This chain connects TRBV27 to TRBJ1-3; checking the TCRdb D call of TRBD1 is not possible without DNA. Germline V lookup: CDR1 MNHEY, CDR2 SMNVEV (reference sequence). The CDR3 totals 15 residues. This chain's CDR3 is CASSYQGAPGNTIYF.

The chain has TRBV6-2 or TRBV6-3 and TRBJ1-1; without DNA, the TCRdb call of TRBD1 cannot be checked. The germline gives CDR1 MNHEY, CDR2 SVGEGT. This CDR3 has 12 amino acids. CDR3 residues: CATWRDIRGAFF.

The rearrangement joins TRBV14 to TRBJ2-1. Germline CDR1 and CDR2: SGHDN and FVKESK. The CDR3 totals 14 residues. The CDR3 reads CASSQNLGVYEQFF.

The chain employs TRBV6-2 or TRBV6-3 and TRBJ2-7; TCRdb's D call of TRBD1 is untestable without DNA. Germline V gene sequence: CDR1 MNHEY, CDR2 SVGEGT. The CDR3 loop spans 16 amino acids. The CDR3: CASSHPGQGLAYEQYF.

The chain carries TRBV27 and TRBJ2-2. CDR1 and CDR2 (germline): MNHEY, SMNVEV (reference sequence). The CDR3 runs 14 residues. This CDR3 reads CASSFSFPTGELFF.

The chain employs TRBV6-5 and TRBJ2-5; there is no DNA to check the TCRdb D call of TRBD1. The CDR3 runs to 13 residues. The germline CDR1 and CDR2 sequences are MNHEY and SVGAGI. CDR3 residues: CASSPPGGRTQYF.

The rearrangement uses TRBV12-3 or TRBV12-4 and TRBJ2-3; TCRdb's D call of TRBD1 is untestable without DNA. The CDR3 is made up of 14 amino acids. CDR3 loop: CASSLGGVWDTQYF.

The J gene is TRBJ2-7, the V gene TRBV20-1; TCRdb's assignment of TRBD1 cannot be checked, as there is no DNA. Germline V gene data show CDR1 as DFQATT and CDR2 as SNEGSKA (reference sequence). The CDR3 contains 15 residues. The CDR3 region is CSASHGTTKTYEQYF.

The CDR3 region is CSAPLRGERSYFWETQYF. The V gene is TRBV20-1, the J gene TRBJ2-5; the D call from TCRdb, TRBD1, cannot be confirmed without DNA. Germline CDR1 is DFQATT and CDR2 is SNEGSKA (reference sequence). CDR3 length: 18 amino acids.

The chain couples TRBV7-2 to TRBJ2-5; TCRdb lists TRBD1, though no DNA is available to test this call. The V gene's germline CDR1 is SGHTA and CDR2 FQGNSA. The CDR3 loop spans 16 amino acids. CDR3 in amino acids: CASSLGLSPNLKTQYF.

This chain uses TRBV7-2 with TRBJ1-5; TCRdb gives TRBD1 as the D gene, but with no DNA this cannot be confirmed. CDR1 and CDR2 from the germline V gene are SGHTA and FQGNSA. CDR3 length: 15 amino acids. The CDR3 spells CASSLGRGPGQPQHF. Looking up the rest from reference TRBV7-2 and TRBJ1-5 gives the full variable domain: GAGVSQSPSNKVTEKGKDVELRCDPISGHTALYWYRQSLGQGLEFLIYFQGNSAPDKSGLPSDRFSAERTGGSVSTLTIQRTQQEDSAVYLCASSLGRGPGQPQHFGDGTRLSIL.

The chain couples TRBV7-2 to TRBJ1-1; absent DNA, TCRdb's TRBD1 call cannot be checked. Germline-derived CDR1 and CDR2 are SGHTA and FQGNSA. There are 15 residues in the CDR3. The CDR3 sequence: CASSLTGKWDTEAFF.

The gene calls are TRBV20-1 and TRBJ1-2; the TRBD1 assignment by TCRdb is unverifiable without DNA. The CDR3 sequence is 14 residues long. The germline V gene encodes CDR1 DFQATT and CDR2 SNEGSKA (reference sequence). The CDR3 protein is CSASMTIQGNGYTF.

This chain connects TRBV25-1 to TRBJ1-2; TCRdb lists TRBD1, though no DNA is available to test this call. The CDR3 is made up of 15 amino acids. The germline CDR1 and CDR2 sequences are MGHDK and SYGVNS. The CDR3 region is CASSERRGAVYGYTF.

This chain joins TRBV5-1 and TRBJ2-7; TCRdb selects TRBD2, and the lack of DNA leaves this call unchecked. This CDR3 has 15 amino acids. Germline V gene lookup returns CDR1 SGHRS and CDR2 YFSETQ. CDR3 in amino acids: CASSPREGGPYEQYF.

The chain recombines TRBV7-2 with TRBJ2-5; TCRdb reports TRBD1, a call that lacks DNA to check it against. The V gene's germline CDR1 is SGHTA and CDR2 FQGNSA. This CDR3 spans 15 amino acids. This CDR3 reads CASTSPGRKGETQYF.

The rearrangement uses TRBV5-1 and TRBJ2-3. Germline CDR1 and CDR2: SGHRS and YFSETQ. This CDR3 is built from 14 residues. The CDR3 protein is CASSFRKLTDTQYF. The full variable domain, its missing parts supplied by reference TRBV5-1 and TRBJ2-3, is KAGVTQTPRYLIKTRGQQVTLSCSPISGHRSVSWYQQTPGQGLQFLFEYFSETQRNKGNFPGRFSGRQFSNSRSEMNVSTLELGDSALYLCASSFRKLTDTQYFGPGTRLTVL.

The V gene is TRBV4-1, the J gene TRBJ2-7. Germline V lookup: CDR1 MGHRA, CDR2 YSYEKL. The CDR3 has 14 residues. This CDR3 reads CASSQNLGPYEQYF.

The genes are TRBV24-1 and TRBJ2-1; TCRdb outputs TRBD2, but without DNA this stays unchecked. Germline V gene lookup returns CDR1 KGHDR and CDR2 SFDVKD. The CDR3 is 18 residues long. Here the CDR3 reads CATSDDDGELAVTDEQFF.

V gene TRBV3-1 combines with J gene TRBJ2-1. The CDR3 consists of 14 residues. Per the germline V gene, CDR1 is LGHDT and CDR2 is YNNKEL (reference sequence). This CDR3 reads CASSPELGGDEQFF.

The chain uses TRBV11-3 and TRBJ2-1; TCRdb proposes TRBD1, but this gene call is untestable without DNA. The length of the CDR3 is 12 residues. The germline V gene has CDR1 SGHNT and CDR2 YENEEA. The CDR3 reads CASSPGGYEQFF.

The V gene is TRBV20-1, the J gene TRBJ2-3. In germline, CDR1 is DFQATT, CDR2 SNEGSKA (reference sequence). CDR3 length: 11 residues. The CDR3 reads CSGSNGATQYF.

The V call is TRBV5-1, the J call TRBJ2-5; without DNA, the TCRdb call of TRBD1 cannot be checked. The CDR3 is 15 residues long. Per the germline V gene, CDR1 is SGHRS and CDR2 is YFSETQ. This CDR3 reads CASSLALRTEETQYF.

The chain employs TRBV19 and TRBJ1-1; TCRdb designates TRBD1, a call that cannot be tested without DNA. Per the germline V gene, CDR1 is LNHDA and CDR2 is SQIVND (reference sequence). This CDR3 region has 15 residues. CDR3 region: CASSIERTRVAEAFF.

The chain couples TRBV2 to TRBJ1-5; TCRdb's D gene call, TRBD1, goes unchecked for lack of DNA. The germline V gene has CDR1 SNHLY and CDR2 FYNNEI. The length of the CDR3 is 14 residues. CDR3 sequence: CASNDRGSNQPQHF.